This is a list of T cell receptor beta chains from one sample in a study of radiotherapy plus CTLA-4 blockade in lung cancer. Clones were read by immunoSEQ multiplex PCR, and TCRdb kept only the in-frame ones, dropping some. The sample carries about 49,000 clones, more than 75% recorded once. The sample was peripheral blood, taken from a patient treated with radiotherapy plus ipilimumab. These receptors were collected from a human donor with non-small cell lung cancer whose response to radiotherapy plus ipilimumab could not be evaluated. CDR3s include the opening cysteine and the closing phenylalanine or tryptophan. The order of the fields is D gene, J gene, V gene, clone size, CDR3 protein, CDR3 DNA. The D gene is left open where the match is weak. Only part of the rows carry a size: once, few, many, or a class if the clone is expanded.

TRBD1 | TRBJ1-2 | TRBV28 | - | CASRPTDRARDGYTF | TGTGCCAGCAGACCAACGGACAGGGCAAGGGATGGCTACACCTTC
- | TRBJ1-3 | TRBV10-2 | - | CASSESGGSGNTIYF | TGCGCCAGCAGTGAGTCGGGCGGGTCTGGAAACACCATATATTTT
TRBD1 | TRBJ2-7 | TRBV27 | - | CASSSWTGGEQYF | TGTGCCAGCAGTTCCTGGACAGGGGGCGAGCAGTACTTC
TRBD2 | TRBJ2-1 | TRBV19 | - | CASSPTGTSGTNEQFF | TGTGCCAGTAGTCCAACCGGGACTAGCGGGACCAATGAGCAGTTCTTC
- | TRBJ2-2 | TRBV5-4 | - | CASRVGRQAGELFF | TGTGCCAGCAGAGTTGGCCGACAGGCCGGGGAGCTGTTTTTT
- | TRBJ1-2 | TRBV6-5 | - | CASSPGYDYGYTF | TGTGCCAGCAGTCCAGGGTATGACTATGGCTACACCTTC
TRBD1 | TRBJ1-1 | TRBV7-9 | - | CASSYGTGRRSSPEAFF | TGTGCCAGCAGCTACGGGACAGGGCGGCGGAGCTCGCCTGAAGCTTTCTTT
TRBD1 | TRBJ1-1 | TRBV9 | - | CASSGDPGTGGTEAFF | TGTGCCAGCAGCGGAGATCCCGGGACAGGGGGCACTGAAGCTTTCTTT
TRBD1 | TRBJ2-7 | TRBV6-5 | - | CASSYSRQGGRYEQYF | TGTGCCAGCAGTTACTCGAGACAGGGGGGTAGGTACGAGCAGTACTTC
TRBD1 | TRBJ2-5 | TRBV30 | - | CAWSGTPGQGGLETQYF | TGTGCCTGGAGTGGAACTCCGGGACAGGGAGGGCTAGAGACCCAGTACTTC
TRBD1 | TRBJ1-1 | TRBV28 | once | CASRSTGGRTEAFF | TGTGCCAGCAGGTCTACAGGGGGTCGAACTGAAGCTTTCTTT
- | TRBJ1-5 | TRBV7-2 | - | CASGGINQPQHF | TGTGCCAGCGGCGGAATCAATCAGCCCCAGCATTTT
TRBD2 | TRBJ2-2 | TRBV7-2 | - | CASSLANARLAGGNGELFF | TGTGCCAGCAGCTTAGCAAATGCCCGGCTAGCGGGAGGTAACGGGGAGCTGTTTTTT
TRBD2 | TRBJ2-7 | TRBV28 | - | CASSLAGGTYEQYF | TGTGCCAGCAGTCTAGCGGGAGGGACCTACGAGCAGTACTTC
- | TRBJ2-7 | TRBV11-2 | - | CASSLVTGFYEQYF | TGTGCCAGCAGCTTAGTTACAGGGTTCTACGAGCAGTACTTC
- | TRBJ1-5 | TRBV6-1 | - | CASRESLLYQPQHF | TGTGCCAGCAGAGAGTCGCTCCTCTATCAGCCCCAGCATTTT
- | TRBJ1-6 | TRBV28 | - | CASRDSYNSPLHF | TGTGCCAGCAGGGACAGCTATAATTCACCCCTCCACTTT
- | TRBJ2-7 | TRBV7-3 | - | CASSLAGRGSYEQYF | TGTGCCAGCAGCTTAGCGGGGCGGGGATCCTACGAGCAGTACTTC
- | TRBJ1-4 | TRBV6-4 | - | CASSPVAGLEKLFF | TGTGCCAGCAGCCCCGTTGCAGGGTTGGAAAAACTGTTTTTT
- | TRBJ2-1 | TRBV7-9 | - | CASSPREGNEQFF | TGTGCCAGCAGCCCCCGGGAAGGGAATGAGCAGTTCTTC